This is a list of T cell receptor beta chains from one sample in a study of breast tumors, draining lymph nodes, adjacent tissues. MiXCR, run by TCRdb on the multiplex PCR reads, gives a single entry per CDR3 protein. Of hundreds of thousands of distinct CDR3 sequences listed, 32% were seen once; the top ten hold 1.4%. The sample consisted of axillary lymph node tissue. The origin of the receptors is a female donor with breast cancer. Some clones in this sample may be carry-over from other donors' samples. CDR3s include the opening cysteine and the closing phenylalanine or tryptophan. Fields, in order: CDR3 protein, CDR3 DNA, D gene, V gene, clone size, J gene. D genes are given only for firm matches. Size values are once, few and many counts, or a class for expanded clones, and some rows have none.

CDR3: CASILDRGTGELFF; DNA: TGTGCCAGCATCCTAGACAGGGGTACCGGGGAGCTGTTTTTT; D: TRBD1; V: TRBV6-1; size: many; J: TRBJ2-2
CDR3: CASSHILAGDPYEQYF; DNA: TGTGCCAGCAGTCACATCCTAGCGGGGGATCCCTACGAGCAGTACTTC; D: TRBD2; V: TRBV6-5; size: many; J: TRBJ2-7
CDR3: CASRTSVYNEQFF; DNA: TGTGCCAGCCGGACTAGCGTTTACAATGAGCAGTTCTTC; D: TRBD2; V: TRBV28; size: many; J: TRBJ2-1
CDR3: CATSRDDGGLAANEQFF; DNA: TGTGCCACCAGCAGAGACGATGGGGGACTAGCGGCTAATGAGCAGTTCTTC; D: TRBD2; V: TRBV15; size: -; J: TRBJ2-1
CDR3: CASSVGPTRNSPLHF; DNA: TGTGCCAGCAGCGTAGGACCGACGAGAAATTCACCCCTCCACTTT; D: -; V: TRBV9; size: many; J: TRBJ1-6
CDR3: CSASPAAGEQFF; DNA: TGCAGTGCTAGTCCTGCCGCCGGGGAGCAGTTCTTC; D: -; V: TRBV20-1; size: many; J: TRBJ2-1
CDR3: CASSSAPGAGGEQYF; DNA: TGTGCCAGCAGTTCAGCTCCTGGGGCAGGAGGCGAGCAGTACTTC; D: -; V: TRBV6-2/TRBV6-3; size: many; J: TRBJ2-7
CDR3: CASSHYNEQFF; DNA: TGTGCCAGCAGTCATTACAATGAGCAGTTCTTC; D: -; V: TRBV27; size: few; J: TRBJ2-1
CDR3: CASSASGSVLTGYTF; DNA: TGTGCCAGCAGTGCTAGTGGCAGCGTTCTTACAGGCTACACCTTC; D: -; V: TRBV25-1; size: -; J: TRBJ1-2
CDR3: CASRPQGRVNQPQHF; DNA: TGTGCCAGCCGCCCTCAGGGGAGGGTCAATCAGCCCCAGCATTTT; D: -; V: TRBV6-6; size: many; J: TRBJ1-5
CDR3: CASSHRGAHEQYF; DNA: TGTGCCAGCAGTCACCGGGGGGCTCACGAGCAGTACTTC; D: -; V: TRBV6-5; size: many; J: TRBJ2-7
CDR3: CASSSIGTPSETQHF; DNA: TGTGCCAGCAGCTCTATAGGGACTCCGAGCGAGACCCAGCACTTC; D: -; V: TRBV7-3; size: -; J: TRBJ2-5
CDR3: CASSLALAQGQPQHF; DNA: TGTGCTAGCAGCTTAGCATTAGCCCAGGGTCAGCCCCAGCATTTT; D: -; V: TRBV7-7; size: -; J: TRBJ1-5
CDR3: CASSLVPGGNTEAFF; DNA: TGTGCCAGCAGTTTAGTTCCAGGGGGGAACACTGAAGCTTTCTTT; D: TRBD1; V: TRBV12-3/TRBV12-4; size: few; J: TRBJ1-1
CDR3: CASSIGVGVRETDTQYF; DNA: TGTGCCAGTAGTATAGGGGTAGGCGTGAGGGAAACAGATACGCAGTATTTT; D: -; V: TRBV19; size: many; J: TRBJ2-3
CDR3: CASSFFKASRDNEQFF; DNA: TGTGCCAGCAGTTTCTTTAAGGCTAGTCGTGACAATGAGCAGTTCTTC; D: -; V: TRBV7-9; size: many; J: TRBJ2-1
CDR3: CASSRGVRYGYTF; DNA: TGTGCCAGCAGCAGGGGAGTTCGCTATGGCTACACCTTC; D: -; V: TRBV6-5; size: many; J: TRBJ1-2
CDR3: CASSLRARVASGANVLTF; DNA: TGTGCCAGCAGTTTGAGGGCCCGAGTCGCCTCTGGGGCCAACGTCCTGACTTTC; D: -; V: TRBV12-3/TRBV12-4; size: many; J: TRBJ2-6
CDR3: CASSFIPGQGNQPQHF; DNA: TGTGCCAGCAGTTTTATCCCGGGACAGGGGAATCAGCCCCAGCATTTT; D: TRBD1; V: TRBV6-2/TRBV6-3; size: many; J: TRBJ1-5
CDR3: CASSLVGGNTDTQYF; DNA: TGTGCCAGCAGCTTAGTAGGAGGGAACACAGATACGCAGTATTTT; D: -; V: TRBV7-2; size: many; J: TRBJ2-3
CDR3: CAIGMSAVQDTQYF; DNA: TGTGCCATCGGGATGTCGGCGGTGCAGGATACGCAGTATTTT; D: -; V: TRBV10-3; size: many; J: TRBJ2-3
CDR3: CASSPPNSGNAIYF; DNA: TGTGCCAGCAGCCCCCCCAACTCTGGAAACGCCATATATTTT; D: -; V: TRBV11-2; size: -; J: TRBJ1-3
CDR3: CAGITNPLQETQYF; DNA: TGTGCCGGCATAACTAACCCCCTCCAAGAGACCCAGTACTTC; D: -; V: TRBV7-2; size: -; J: TRBJ2-5
CDR3: CASRLGQIKNIQYF; DNA: TGTGCCAGCAGATTGGGACAGATTAAAAACATTCAGTACTTC; D: TRBD1; V: TRBV7-2; size: -; J: TRBJ2-4
CDR3: CASSFRGSYEQYF; DNA: TGTGCCAGCAGCTTCAGGGGTTCCTACGAGCAGTACTTC; D: -; V: TRBV5-5; size: many; J: TRBJ2-7